Below, 19 T cell receptor beta chains from the same sample are listed, as sequenced in a study of T cell responses to AZD1222 COVID-19 vaccine. The assay was immunoSEQ multiplex PCR, and TCRdb's table has in-frame clones only and misses some. This sample has some 140,000 clones; around 90% occur once, and the top ten carry approximately 17%. The material was peripheral blood, obtained on day 0 of AZD1222 vaccination. The source of these receptors is an adult in good health.

The genes are TRBV4-3 and TRBJ1-3; no clear D gene. Germline-derived CDR1 and CDR2 are LGHNA and YSLEER. Deletions cut 4 bases from V and 4 bases from J, with 2 bases between. This CDR3 spans 11 amino acids. The CDR3 DNA sequence: TGCGCCAGCAGCCCAGGAAACACCATATATTTT. Translating it yields CASSPGNTIYF.

The count of this clone is one. The CDR3 sequence: CASSRTGTTMNTEAFF. CDR3 DNA: TGTGCCAGCAGCCGGACAGGGACAACTATGAACACTGAAGCTTTCTTT. The V call is TRBV5-5, the J call TRBJ1-1; 8 bases map to TRBD1. From germline, CDR1 is SGHKS and CDR2 YYEKEE (reference sequence). The CDR3 extends over 16 amino acids. V gave up 4 bases and J gave up 0 bases; unmatched junction bases: 8.

This chain links TRBV6-5 with TRBJ2-1; 9 nucleotides match TRBD1. This CDR3 has 15 residues. J lost 3 bases, V lost 5 bases, and 5 bases had no gene match. Germline values: CDR1 MNHEY, CDR2 SVGAGI. CDR3 residues: CASSPGDRVYNEQFF. CDR3 nucleotide sequence: TGTGCCAGCAGTCCCGGGGACAGGGTCTACAATGAGCAGTTCTTC.

This sequence joins TRBV30 and TRBJ1-1, with D possibly matching TRBD1 (6 bases). Trimming removed 1 base at V and 4 bases at J, with 10 bases between. The CDR3 length is 13 residues. Germline V CDR1 and CDR2: GTSNPN, SVGIG (reference sequence). The CDR3 coding sequence is TGTGCCTGGAGTGGGACAGTGCGCACTGAAGCTTTCTTT. This translates into CAWSGTVRTEAFF.

In its sample, this clone was seen once. This sequence joins TRBV6-5 and TRBJ2-7, with TRBD2 matching over 11 bases. Trimming cost V 3 bases and J 3 bases; bases outside gene matches: 1. Germline assignment: CDR1 MNHEY and CDR2 SVGAGI. This CDR3 spans 14 amino acids. CDR3 nucleotide sequence: TGTGCCAGCAGTTATACTAGCGGGAGCTACGAGCAGTACTTC. Its protein product is CASSYTSGSYEQYF.

The J gene is TRBJ1-1, the V gene TRBV5-4, with a weak D call TRBD1 (6 bases). In germline, CDR1 is SGHNT, CDR2 YYREEE (reference sequence). The CDR3 spans 15 residues. The V and J ends lost 6 bases and 1 base respectively, with 16 bases between them. The CDR3 sequence: CASNLPGTRNTEAFF. The CDR3 region has the DNA TGTGCCAGCAATTTGCCCGGGACACGGAACACTGAAGCTTTCTTT.

This chain links TRBV7-9 with TRBJ1-1; D call uncertain. The germline V gene has CDR1 SEHNR and CDR2 FQNEAQ (reference sequence). The V and J ends lost 1 base and 2 bases respectively, with 5 bases between them. The CDR3 has 13 residues. The CDR3 DNA reads TGTGCCAGCAGCTTAGTCGGCAACACTGAAGCTTTCTTT. It specifies CASSLVGNTEAFF.

This sequence joins TRBV7-9 and TRBJ1-1; D not certain. The V gene's germline CDR1 is SEHNR and CDR2 FQNEAQ (reference sequence). This CDR3 has 13 amino acids. V lost 5 bases, J lost 4 bases, and 11 bases lay in between. DNA of the CDR3: TGTGCCAGCAGCCTCCGTCGAAGCACTGAAGCTTTCTTT. This gives the protein CASSLRRSTEAFF.

The CDR3 sequence is CATSRDWTGLYGYTF. The CDR3 coding sequence is TGTGCCACCAGCAGAGATTGGACAGGCCTCTATGGCTACACCTTC. The chain carries TRBV15 and TRBJ1-2; 7 bases are shared with TRBD1. V lost 0 bases to trimming and J lost 4 bases; unmatched junction nucleotides: 5. CDR3 length: 15 residues. Germline lookup yields CDR1 LNHNV and CDR2 YYDKDF (reference sequence).

The chain combines TRBV14 with TRBJ2-1; D is ambiguous. This CDR3 region has 12 residues. V was shortened by 1 base and J by 6 bases, with 4 bases between the two germline ends. The germline gives CDR1 SGHDN, CDR2 FVKESK. For the CDR3, the DNA is TGTGCCAGCAGCCAAGTTCCCAATGAGCAGTTCTTC. Residues: CASSQVPNEQFF.

The chain employs TRBV27 and TRBJ1-5; 7 bases line up with TRBD1. The V and J ends lost 3 bases and 4 bases, in that order; junction bases with no gene match: 3. Germline V gives CDR1 MNHEY, CDR2 SMNVEV (reference sequence). CDR3 length: 14 residues. The CDR3 loop reads CASSFAGGNQPQHF. The CDR3 DNA follows: TGTGCCAGCAGTTTTGCAGGGGGGAATCAGCCCCAGCATTTT.

The chain joins TRBV7-2 to TRBJ1-4; D is ambiguous. From germline, CDR1 is SGHTA and CDR2 FQGNSA. V lost 3 bases and J lost 7, with 18 bases in between. The CDR3 is 16 residues long. The CDR3 region has the DNA TGTGCCAGCAGCTTCGGGTCGTGGGGTCGGGTTGAAAAACTGTTTTTT. This sequence encodes CASSFGSWGRVEKLFF.

The gene calls are TRBV5-1 and TRBJ1-2; D unclear. V lost 0 bases, J lost 10 bases, and 13 bases lay in between. The CDR3 extends over 13 amino acids. Germline V gene data show CDR1 as SGHRS and CDR2 as YFSETQ. The CDR3 coding sequence is TGCGCCAGCAGCTTGGGGGGAAATGGGTACTACACCTTC. This encodes CASSLGGNGYYTF.

This chain joins TRBV20-1 and TRBJ1-3; D is uncertain. Trimming left V 2 bases short and J 8 bases short, with 7 bases between. The CDR3 has 11 amino acids. Germline CDR1 DFQATT, CDR2 SNEGSKA (reference sequence). The CDR3 DNA reads as TGCAGTGCTAGATCCGGGGACACCATATATTTT. Protein sequence: CSARSGDTIYF.

The chain recombines TRBV29-1 with TRBJ2-7; 8 nucleotides align to TRBD1. V trimming: 6 bases; J trimming: 0 bases; junction bases outside the gene matches: 10. Germline loops: CDR1 SQVTM, CDR2 ANQGSEA. CDR3 size: 15 residues. The CDR3 is CSVSNGQGGSYEQYF. In DNA, the CDR3 is TGCAGCGTGTCCAACGGACAGGGAGGCTCCTACGAGCAGTACTTC.

The chain combines TRBV10-3 with TRBJ1-1; D unresolved. The length of the CDR3 is 11 residues. The germline CDR1 and CDR2 sequences are ENHRY and SYGVKD. The CDR3 is CWALMNTEAFF. As DNA, the CDR3 is TGTTGGGCCCTGATGAACACTGAAGCTTTCTTT.

V usage is TRBV7-2 and J usage is TRBJ1-2, with 8 bases identical to TRBD1. CDR3 size: 13 residues. Looked up from germline, CDR1 is SGHTA and CDR2 is FQGNSA. J was trimmed by 7 bases and V by 5 bases; bases with no gene match: 6. The CDR3: CASSVQGVGGYTF. The CDR3, as DNA: TGTGCCAGCAGCGTACAGGGGGTTGGTGGCTACACCTTC.

The V call is TRBV7-8, the J call TRBJ2-5, with D maybe TRBD2 (5 bases). Germline CDR1 SGHVS, CDR2 FQNEAQ. The ends were cut back, 5 bases at V and 4 bases at J, with 20 bases in the middle. The CDR3 has 16 residues. Here the CDR3 reads CASSVMRTAEGETQYF. CDR3 in DNA: TGTGCCAGCAGCGTTATGCGTACAGCCGAGGGAGAGACCCAGTACTTC.

This clone was recorded at least ten times. The chain recombines TRBV4-1 with TRBJ2-7; D not resolved. This CDR3 region has 15 residues. Deletions cut 0 bases from V and 3 bases from J, with 12 bases between. Germline loops: CDR1 MGHRA, CDR2 YSYEKL. The CDR3 DNA reads as TGCGCCAGCAGCCAAGAGGGCCCGAGCCACTACGAGCAGTACTTC. Translation gives CASSQEGPSHYEQYF.